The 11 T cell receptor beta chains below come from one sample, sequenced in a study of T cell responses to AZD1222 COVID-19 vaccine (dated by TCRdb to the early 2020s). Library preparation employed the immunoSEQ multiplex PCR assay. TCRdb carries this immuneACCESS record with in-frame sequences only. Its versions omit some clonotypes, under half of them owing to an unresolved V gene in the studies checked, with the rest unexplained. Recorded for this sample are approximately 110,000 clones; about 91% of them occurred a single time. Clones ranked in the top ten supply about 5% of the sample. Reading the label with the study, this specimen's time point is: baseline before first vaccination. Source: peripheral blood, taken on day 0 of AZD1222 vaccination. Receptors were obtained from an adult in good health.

CDR3 bases: TGTGCCAGCAGCTTAGACATCGCGAACACCGGGGAGCTGTTTTTT. Translating gives CASSLDIANTGELFF. The V gene is TRBV7-2, the J gene TRBJ2-2; D is uncertain. The germline V gene has CDR1 SGHTA and CDR2 FQGNSA. Trimming took 1 base from V and 0 from J, leaving 6 bases between them. This CDR3 has 15 amino acids.

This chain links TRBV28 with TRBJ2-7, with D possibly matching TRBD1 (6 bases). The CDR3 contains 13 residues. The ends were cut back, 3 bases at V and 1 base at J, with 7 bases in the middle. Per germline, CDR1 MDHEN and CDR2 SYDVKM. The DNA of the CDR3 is TGTGCCAGCAGTTTTCAGGGGTCCTACGAGCAGTACTTC. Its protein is CASSFQGSYEQYF.

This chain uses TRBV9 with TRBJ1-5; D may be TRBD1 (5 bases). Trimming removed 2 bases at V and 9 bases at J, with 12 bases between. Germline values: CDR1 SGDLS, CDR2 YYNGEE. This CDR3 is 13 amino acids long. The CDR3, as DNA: TGTGCCAGCAGCGTTGGCGACAGTCGGCCCCAGCATTTT. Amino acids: CASSVGDSRPQHF.

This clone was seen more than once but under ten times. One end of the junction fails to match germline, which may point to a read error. As DNA, the CDR3 is TGTGCCAGCAGTGACTGGGCAGAGCTCAACTTC. This gives the protein CASSDWAELNF. The chain employs TRBV2 and TRBJ2-7; D uncertain. This CDR3 is built from 11 residues. Germline V gives CDR1 SNHLY, CDR2 FYNNEI.

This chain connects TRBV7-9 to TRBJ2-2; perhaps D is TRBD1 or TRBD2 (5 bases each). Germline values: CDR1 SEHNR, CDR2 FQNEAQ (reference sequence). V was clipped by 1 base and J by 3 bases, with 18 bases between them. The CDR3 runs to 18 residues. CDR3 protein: CASSLVFSGQGYTGELFF. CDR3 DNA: TGTGCCAGCAGCTTAGTCTTTTCGGGGCAGGGTTACACCGGGGAGCTGTTTTTT.

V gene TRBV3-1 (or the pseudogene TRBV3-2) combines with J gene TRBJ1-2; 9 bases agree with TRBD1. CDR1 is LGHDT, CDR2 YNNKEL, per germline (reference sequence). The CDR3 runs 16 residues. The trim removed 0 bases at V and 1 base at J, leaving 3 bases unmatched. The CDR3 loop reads CASSQEGTGINYGYTF. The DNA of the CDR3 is TGTGCCAGCAGCCAAGAGGGGACAGGGATTAACTATGGCTACACCTTC.

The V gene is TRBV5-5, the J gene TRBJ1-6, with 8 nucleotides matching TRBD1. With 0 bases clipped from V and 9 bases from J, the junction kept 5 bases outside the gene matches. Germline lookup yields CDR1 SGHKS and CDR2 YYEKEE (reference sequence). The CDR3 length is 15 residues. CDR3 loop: CASSLVAGGLSPLHF. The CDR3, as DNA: TGTGCCAGCAGCTTGGTTGCAGGGGGCCTTTCACCCCTCCACTTT.

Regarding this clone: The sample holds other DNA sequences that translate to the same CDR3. This CDR3 is CASSPGQGGYGYTF. CDR3 coding DNA: TGTGCCAGCAGCCCGGGACAGGGGGGCTATGGCTACACCTTC. This rearrangement joins TRBV6-2 or TRBV6-3 to TRBJ1-2, with 11 nucleotides matching TRBD1. The CDR3 runs 14 residues. Germline assignment: CDR1 MNHEY and CDR2 SVGEGT. V trimming: 6 bases; J trimming: 4 bases; junction bases outside the gene matches: 4.

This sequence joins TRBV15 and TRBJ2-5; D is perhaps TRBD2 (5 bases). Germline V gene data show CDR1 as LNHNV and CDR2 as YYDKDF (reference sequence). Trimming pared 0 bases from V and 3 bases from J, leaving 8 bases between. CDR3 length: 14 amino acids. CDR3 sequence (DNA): TGTGCCACCAGCAGAGATTCGACTAAAGAGACCCAGTACTTC. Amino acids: CATSRDSTKETQYF. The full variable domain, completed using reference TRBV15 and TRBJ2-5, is DAMVIQNPRYQVTQFGKPVTLSCSQTLNHNVMYWYQQKSSQAPKLLFHYYDKDFNNEADTPDNFQSRRPNTSFCFLDIRSPGLGDTAMYLCATSRDSTKETQYFGPGTRLLVL.

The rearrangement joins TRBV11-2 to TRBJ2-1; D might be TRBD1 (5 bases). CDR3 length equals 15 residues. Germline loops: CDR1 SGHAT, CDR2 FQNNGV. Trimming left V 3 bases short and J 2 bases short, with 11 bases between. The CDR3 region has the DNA TGTGCCAGCAGCTTGAGCAGGGATCCCTACAATGAGCAGTTCTTC. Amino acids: CASSLSRDPYNEQFF.

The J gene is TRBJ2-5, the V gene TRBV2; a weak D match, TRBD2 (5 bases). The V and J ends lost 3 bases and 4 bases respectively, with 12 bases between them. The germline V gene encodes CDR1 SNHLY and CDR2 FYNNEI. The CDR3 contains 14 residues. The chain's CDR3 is CASSDLSEGETQYF. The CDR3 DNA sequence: TGTGCCAGCAGTGACCTAAGCGAGGGAGAGACCCAGTACTTC. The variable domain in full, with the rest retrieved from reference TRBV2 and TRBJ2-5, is EPEVTQTPSHQVTQMGQEVILRCVPISNHLYFYWYRQILGQKVEFLVSFYNNEISEKSEIFDDQFSVERPDGSNFTLKIRSTKLEDSAMYFCASSDLSEGETQYFGPGTRLLVL.